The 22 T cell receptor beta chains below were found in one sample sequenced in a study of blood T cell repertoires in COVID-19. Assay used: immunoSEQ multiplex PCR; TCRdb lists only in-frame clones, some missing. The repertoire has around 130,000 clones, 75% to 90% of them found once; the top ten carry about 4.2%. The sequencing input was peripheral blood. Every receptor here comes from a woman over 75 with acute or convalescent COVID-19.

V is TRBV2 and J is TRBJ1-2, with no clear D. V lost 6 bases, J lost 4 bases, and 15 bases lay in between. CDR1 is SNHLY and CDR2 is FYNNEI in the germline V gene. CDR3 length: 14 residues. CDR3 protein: CASSRMAVLYGYTF. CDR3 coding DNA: TGTGCCAGCAGCCGTATGGCCGTTCTCTATGGCTACACCTTC.

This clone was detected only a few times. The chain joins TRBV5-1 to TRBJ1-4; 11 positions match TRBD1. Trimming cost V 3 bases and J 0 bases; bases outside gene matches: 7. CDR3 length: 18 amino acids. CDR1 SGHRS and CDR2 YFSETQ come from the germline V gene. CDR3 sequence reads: CASSSPRGQGATNEKLFF. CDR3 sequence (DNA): TGCGCCAGCAGCTCCCCCCGGGGACAGGGGGCAACTAATGAAAAACTGTTTTTT.

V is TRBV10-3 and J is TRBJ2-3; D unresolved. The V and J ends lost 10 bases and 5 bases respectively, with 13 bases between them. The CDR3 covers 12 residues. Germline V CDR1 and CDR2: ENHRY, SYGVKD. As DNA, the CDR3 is TGTGCCACCTCCACCGTGAGAGATACGCAGTATTTT. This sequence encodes CATSTVRDTQYF.

CDR3 in amino acids: CASSGGFHEQYF. DNA of the CDR3: TGCGCCAGCAGCGGAGGGTTCCACGAGCAGTACTTC. J is TRBJ2-7 and V is TRBV4-1; TRBD2 might be the D (6 bases). CDR1 and CDR2 (germline): MGHRA, YSYEKL. This CDR3 spans 12 amino acids. The V gene lost 5 bases and the J gene lost 5 bases, with 10 bases spanning the gap.

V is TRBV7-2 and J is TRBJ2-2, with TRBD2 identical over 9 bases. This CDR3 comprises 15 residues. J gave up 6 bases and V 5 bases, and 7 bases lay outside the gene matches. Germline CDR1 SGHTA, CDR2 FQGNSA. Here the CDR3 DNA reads TGTGCCAGCAGCCGCAGCGGGGGGAGGGCCGGGGAGCTGTTTTTT. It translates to CASSRSGGRAGELFF.

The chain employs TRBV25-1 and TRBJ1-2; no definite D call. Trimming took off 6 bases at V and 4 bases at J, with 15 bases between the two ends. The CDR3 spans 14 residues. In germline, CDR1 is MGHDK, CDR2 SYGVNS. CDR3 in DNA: TGTGCCAGCAGCCTACCCGGGTTGAGCTATGGCTACACCTTC. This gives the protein CASSLPGLSYGYTF.

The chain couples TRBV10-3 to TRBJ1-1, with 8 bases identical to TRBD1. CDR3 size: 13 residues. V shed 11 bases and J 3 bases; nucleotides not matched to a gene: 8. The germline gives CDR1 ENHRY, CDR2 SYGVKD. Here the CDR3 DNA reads TGTGCCGTTCAGGGGGCCGGGGACACTGAAGCTTTCTTT. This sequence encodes CAVQGAGDTEAFF.

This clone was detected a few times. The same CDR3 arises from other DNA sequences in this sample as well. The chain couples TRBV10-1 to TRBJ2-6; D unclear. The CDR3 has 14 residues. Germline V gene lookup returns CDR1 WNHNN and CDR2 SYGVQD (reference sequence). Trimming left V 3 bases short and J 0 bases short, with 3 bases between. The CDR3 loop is CASSDSSGANVLTF. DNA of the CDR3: TGCGCCAGCAGTGACTCCTCTGGGGCCAACGTCCTGACTTTC.

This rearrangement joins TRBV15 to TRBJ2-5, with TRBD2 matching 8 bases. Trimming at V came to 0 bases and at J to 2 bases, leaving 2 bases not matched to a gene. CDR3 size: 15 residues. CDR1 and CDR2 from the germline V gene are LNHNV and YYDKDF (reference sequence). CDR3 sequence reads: CATSRDRGRQETQYF. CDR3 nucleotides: TGTGCCACCAGCAGAGATCGCGGGAGGCAAGAGACCCAGTACTTC.

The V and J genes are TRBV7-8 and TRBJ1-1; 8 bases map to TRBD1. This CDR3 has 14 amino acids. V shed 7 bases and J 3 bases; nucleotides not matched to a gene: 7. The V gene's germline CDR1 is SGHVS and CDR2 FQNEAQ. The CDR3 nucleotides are TGTGCCAGCACCCGGACAGGGTGGGACACTGAAGCTTTCTTT. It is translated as CASTRTGWDTEAFF.

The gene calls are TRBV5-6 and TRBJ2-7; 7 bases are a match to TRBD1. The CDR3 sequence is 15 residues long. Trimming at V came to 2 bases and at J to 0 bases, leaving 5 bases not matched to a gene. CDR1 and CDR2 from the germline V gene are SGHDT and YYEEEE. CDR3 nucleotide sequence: TGTGCCAGCAGCTTAATGACAGGGTTCTCCTACGAGCAGTACTTC. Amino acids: CASSLMTGFSYEQYF.

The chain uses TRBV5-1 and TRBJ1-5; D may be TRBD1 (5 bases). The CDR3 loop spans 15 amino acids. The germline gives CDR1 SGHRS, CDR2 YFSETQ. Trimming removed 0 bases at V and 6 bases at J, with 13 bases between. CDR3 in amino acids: CASSLDGGLAQPQHF. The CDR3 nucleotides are TGCGCCAGCAGCTTGGATGGGGGGTTGGCTCAGCCCCAGCATTTT.

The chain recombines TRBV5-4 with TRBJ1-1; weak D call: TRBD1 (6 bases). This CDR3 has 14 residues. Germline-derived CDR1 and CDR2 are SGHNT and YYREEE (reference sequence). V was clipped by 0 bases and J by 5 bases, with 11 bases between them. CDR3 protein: CASSLVGQGTEAFF. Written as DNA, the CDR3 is TGTGCCAGCAGCTTGGTCGGTCAGGGGACTGAAGCTTTCTTT.

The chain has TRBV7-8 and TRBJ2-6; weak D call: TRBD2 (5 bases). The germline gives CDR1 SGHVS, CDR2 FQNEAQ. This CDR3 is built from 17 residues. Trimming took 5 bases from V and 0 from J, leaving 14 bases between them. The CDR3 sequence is CASSPPRRFSGANVLTF. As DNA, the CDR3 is TGTGCCAGCAGCCCCCCGAGGAGGTTCTCTGGGGCCAACGTCCTGACTTTC.

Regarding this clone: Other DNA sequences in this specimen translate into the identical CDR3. The CDR3 coding sequence is TGTGCCAGCAGCGTAGGATACGGTTCCTACGAGCAGTACTTC. Translating gives CASSVGYGSYEQYF. J is TRBJ2-7 and V is TRBV9, with D unresolved. Germline V gene data show CDR1 as SGDLS and CDR2 as YYNGEE. The CDR3 covers 14 residues. V gave up 0 bases and J gave up 1 base, with 8 bases separating them.

CDR3 loop: CASSLVGRLAAYEQYF. CDR3 DNA sequence: TGCGCCAGCAGCCTGGTCGGAAGACTAGCGGCCTACGAGCAGTACTTC. The rearrangement links TRBV4-1 to TRBJ2-7; 9 bases map to TRBD2. Germline loops: CDR1 MGHRA, CDR2 YSYEKL. The CDR3 has 16 amino acids. V lost 4 bases, J lost 2 bases, and 9 bases stayed unmatched.

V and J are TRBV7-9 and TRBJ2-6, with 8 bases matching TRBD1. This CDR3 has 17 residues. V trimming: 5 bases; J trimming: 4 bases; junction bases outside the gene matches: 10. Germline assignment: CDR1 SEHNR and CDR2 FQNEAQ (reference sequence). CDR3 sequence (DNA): TGTGCCAGCAGCCCGAAGACAGGGGCCGCCGGGGCCAACGTCCTGACTTTC. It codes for CASSPKTGAAGANVLTF.

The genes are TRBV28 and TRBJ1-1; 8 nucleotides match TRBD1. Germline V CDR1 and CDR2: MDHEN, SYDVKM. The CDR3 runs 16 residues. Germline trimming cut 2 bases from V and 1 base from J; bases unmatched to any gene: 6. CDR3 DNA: TGTGCCAGCAGTTTACCCCCGGACAGGGAGAACACTGAAGCTTTCTTT. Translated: CASSLPPDRENTEAFF.

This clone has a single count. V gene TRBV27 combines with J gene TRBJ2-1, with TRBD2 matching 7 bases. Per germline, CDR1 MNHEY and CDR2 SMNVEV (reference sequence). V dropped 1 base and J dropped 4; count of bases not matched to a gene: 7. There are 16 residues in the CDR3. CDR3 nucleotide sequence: TGTGCCAGCAGTTTATACCCGGGACTACTTTACAATGAGCAGTTCTTC. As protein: CASSLYPGLLYNEQFF.

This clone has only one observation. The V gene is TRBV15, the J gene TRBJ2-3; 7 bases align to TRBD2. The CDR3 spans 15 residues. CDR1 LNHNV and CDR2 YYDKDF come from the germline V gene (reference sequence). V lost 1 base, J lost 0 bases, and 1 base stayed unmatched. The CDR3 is CATSRGAGSTDTQYF. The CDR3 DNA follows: TGTGCCACCAGCAGAGGAGCGGGGAGCACAGATACGCAGTATTTT.

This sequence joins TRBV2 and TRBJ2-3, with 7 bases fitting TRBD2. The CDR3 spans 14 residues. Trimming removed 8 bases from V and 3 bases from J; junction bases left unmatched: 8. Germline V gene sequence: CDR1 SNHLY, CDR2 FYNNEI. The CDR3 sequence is CASLVGGSTDTQYF. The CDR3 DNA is TGTGCCAGCCTCGTGGGCGGGAGTACAGATACGCAGTATTTT.

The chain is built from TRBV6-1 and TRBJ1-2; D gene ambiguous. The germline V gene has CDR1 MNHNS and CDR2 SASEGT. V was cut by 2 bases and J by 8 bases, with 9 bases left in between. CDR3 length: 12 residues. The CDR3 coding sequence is TGTGCCAGCAGTGAAATGGGGAGAGGCTACACCTTC. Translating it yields CASSEMGRGYTF.